The source of this T cell receptor (beta chain) is a study of T cells after posttransplantation cyclophosphamide. V was shortened by 8 bases and J by 3 bases, with 17 bases between the two germline ends. This CDR3 region has 14 residues. Germline CDR1 and CDR2: MNHEY and SMNVEV (reference sequence). Busulfan-fludarabine conditioning, marrow transplant, and cyclophosphamide on days +3 and +4 were administered. General study findings and limits: Donor-recipient repertoire similarity was low at 1-2 months, rising over year one. Blood and skin or GI T cell repertoires showed limited TRB overlap.

TCRdb's table, derived via immunoSEQ multiplex PCR, lists solely in-frame clones and lacks some. This repertoire lists 7,000 or so clones without singletons; 6% sits in the top ten. In its sample, this clone was seen many times. Its antigen is still unknown. The source material was PBMCs, sampled after allogeneic stem cell transplant with posttransplant cyclophosphamide. The clonotype comes from a female patient in her 50s who received an allogeneic stem cell transplant from an unrelated donor, was CMV-positive, and had acute GVHD only. Part of the T cell pool may stem from the graft donor. This chain links TRBV27 with TRBJ2-7, with a weak D call TRBD2 (5 bases). CDR3 region: CASSHRGSIYEQYF. The CDR3 nucleotides are TGTGCCAGCTCTCACCGGGGTTCGATCTACGAGCAGTACTTC.